The 2 T cell receptor beta chains reported below all come from one sample, sequenced in a study of tissue T cells after allogeneic stem cell transplantation. Profiling relied on immunoSEQ multiplex PCR, and the TCRdb table lists in-frame clones only, not all of them. The profile covers 4,000 or so clones, with approximately 46% appearing a single time and 6.3% taken by the ten largest. The time point is: mouse harvest day 7 after allogeneic transplant. Mouse grafts combined 10^7 T-cell-depleted bone marrow cells with 10^6 splenic CD5+ T cells. The sample consisted of gut tissue. All receptors derive from a female BALB/c mouse given C57BL/6 T cells with graft-versus-host disease after an allogeneic hematopoietic cell transplant.

This clone was detected only a few times. These gene names are mouse names. The read terminates 1 residue before the CDR3 end, so the remaining end is supplied by the germline J gene. This sequence joins TRBV23 and TRBJ2-5. This CDR3 contains 12 residues. In germline, CDR1 is KGHTA, CDR2 FQNQQP. CDR3 region: CSSSQIQDTQYF. The DNA read from the CDR3 is TGCTCCAGCAGTCAAATACAAGACACCCAGTAC.

This clone was observed a handful of times. Gene names are mouse gene names. The CDR3 is cut off 1 residue early in the read; its end comes from the germline J gene. The chain has TRBV15 and TRBJ2-3; weak D call: TRBD2 (6 bases). The CDR3 consists of 15 residues. Germline-derived CDR1 and CDR2 are SGHND and FRSKSL. V shed 3 bases and J shed 0 bases, with 10 bases lying between them. The CDR3 protein is CASSLLGFSAETLYF. The part of the CDR3 DNA that was read is TGTGCCAGCAGTTTGCTGGGGTTTAGTGCAGAAACGCTGTAT.